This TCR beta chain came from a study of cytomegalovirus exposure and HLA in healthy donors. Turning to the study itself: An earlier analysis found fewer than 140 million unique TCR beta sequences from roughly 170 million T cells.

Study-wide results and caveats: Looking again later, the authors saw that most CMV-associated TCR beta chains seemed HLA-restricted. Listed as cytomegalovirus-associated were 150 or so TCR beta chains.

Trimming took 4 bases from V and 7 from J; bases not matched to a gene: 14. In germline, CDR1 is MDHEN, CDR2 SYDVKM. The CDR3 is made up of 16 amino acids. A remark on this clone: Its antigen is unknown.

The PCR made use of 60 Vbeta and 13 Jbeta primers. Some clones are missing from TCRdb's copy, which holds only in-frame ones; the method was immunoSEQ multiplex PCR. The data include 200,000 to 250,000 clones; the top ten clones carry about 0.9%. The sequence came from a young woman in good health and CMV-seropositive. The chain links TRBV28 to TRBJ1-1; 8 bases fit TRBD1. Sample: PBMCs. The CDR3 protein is CASSSPDGGGTGEAFF. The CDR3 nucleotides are TGTGCCAGCAGTTCTCCGGATGGGGGAGGGACAGGTGAAGCTTTCTTT.